Each of the 3 T cell receptor beta chains below was sequenced from the same sample in a study of blood T cell repertoires in COVID-19. The table came from immunoSEQ multiplex PCR; TCRdb's copy has only in-frame clones and leaves some out. In the table there are roughly 320,000 clones, around 84% of which are singletons. The sequencing sample was made of PBMCs or T cells enriched from blood (not recorded which). Source of these receptors: a man aged 30 to 39 who had recovered from COVID-19.

V usage is TRBV12-5 and J usage is TRBJ2-1; 9 nucleotides agree with TRBD2. V was clipped by 0 bases and J by 3 bases; unmatched bases: 6. This CDR3 spans 17 amino acids. Looked up from germline, CDR1 is LGHNT and CDR2 is FRNRAP. The CDR3 DNA reads as TGTGCTAGTGGTTTGGTAGAAGGTAGCGGGGGCTACAATGAGCAGTTCTTC. As protein: CASGLVEGSGGYNEQFF.

V and J are TRBV2 and TRBJ1-5, with a tentative D call TRBD1 (6 bases). Germline CDR1 SNHLY, CDR2 FYNNEI. Trimming removed 6 bases at V and 5 bases at J, with 11 bases between. The CDR3 totals 13 residues. The CDR3 region is CASSQRTDQPQHF. DNA of the CDR3: TGTGCCAGCAGCCAAAGGACAGATCAGCCCCAGCATTTT.

This chain uses TRBV19 with TRBJ2-5; no firm D call. The germline V gene has CDR1 LNHDA and CDR2 SQIVND (reference sequence). Trimming removed 3 bases from V and 5 bases from J, with 13 bases in between. CDR3 size: 14 residues. The CDR3 loop reads CASSIRSGGETQYF. DNA of the CDR3: TGTGCCAGTAGTATCCGATCGGGTGGGGAGACCCAGTACTTC. The variable domain in full, with the rest retrieved from reference TRBV19 and TRBJ2-5, is DGGITQSPKYLFRKEGQNVTLSCEQNLNHDAMYWYRQDPGQGLRLIYYSQIVNDFQKGDIAEGYSVSREKKESFPLTVTSAQKNPTAFYLCASSIRSGGETQYFGPGTRLLVL.